The next 2 T cell receptor beta chains were all read from a single sample in a study of vaccination and CD4 T cells after COVID-19. Cultured CD4+ T-cell DNA underwent Oncomine TCR Beta short-read sequencing. TCRdb itself ran the PCR reads through MiXCR, one entry per CDR3 protein. The table includes about 25,000 distinct CDR3 sequences, around 42% detected once. Time point reported: late sampling 161 to 241 days after vaccination in three convalescent patients. The treatment is: approximately 9-day PBMC culture with coronavirus spike peptide pools or control peptides (ViraFEST assay). Their recognized antigens are unknown. Source: CD4+ T cells from blood, cultured in vitro, taken about 7 months after SARS-CoV-2 vaccination. The receptor source for this set is a human donor who had recovered from COVID-19.

This clonotype came up a few times. The genes are TRBV6-1 and TRBJ2-5; D might be TRBD1 (5 bases). With 7 bases removed from V and 2 bases from J, the gap between germline ends came to 14 bases. Germline lookup yields CDR1 MNHNS and CDR2 SASEGT. The CDR3 consists of 14 residues. The CDR3 DNA follows: TGTGCCAGCATTGGGGCAGTGAAACAAGAGACCCAGTACTTC. Translated, it gives CASIGAVKQETQYF.

The genes are TRBV6-1 and TRBJ2-2; 10 bases agree with TRBD2. The CDR3 is 14 amino acids. Losses at the gene ends were 7 bases for V and 5 bases for J; bases not matched to a gene: 4. Germline V gene data show CDR1 as MNHNS and CDR2 as SASEGT. For the CDR3, the DNA is TGTGCCAGCACTATAGCGGGAGGAACCGGGGAGCTGTTTTTT. It codes for CASTIAGGTGELFF.